Listed below are T cell receptor beta chains from one sample, sequenced in a study of T cell responses to AZD1222 COVID-19 vaccine. The method was immunoSEQ multiplex PCR; TCRdb's version includes in-frame clones alone and lacks a portion of them. The sample consists of around 130,000 clones, about 86% of them appearing once. The sample was peripheral blood, taken on day 0 of AZD1222 vaccination. The source of these receptors is an adult in good health. CDR3s include the opening cysteine and the closing phenylalanine or tryptophan. A D gene is named only where the DNA matches it firmly. Only some rows state a clone size, as once, few, many or a class for expanded clones.

J gene: TRBJ2-7; V gene: TRBV27; D gene: TRBD2; clone size: -; CDR3 protein: CASSFIAGGTLYEQYF; CDR3 DNA: TGTGCCAGCAGTTTCATAGCGGGGGGGACTTTATACGAGCAGTACTTC
J gene: TRBJ2-5; V gene: TRBV6-2/TRBV6-3; D gene: TRBD2; clone size: -; CDR3 protein: CASSSAPERGPSRETQYF; CDR3 DNA: TGTGCCAGCAGCTCCGCGCCGGAGCGGGGCCCATCCCGAGAGACCCAGTACTTC
J gene: TRBJ1-4; V gene: TRBV7-9; D gene: -; clone size: -; CDR3 protein: CASSFGGPNEKLFF; CDR3 DNA: TGTGCCAGCAGCTTTGGGGGGCCCAATGAAAAACTGTTTTTT
J gene: TRBJ1-5; V gene: TRBV19; D gene: -; clone size: -; CDR3 protein: CASSSSGTPVGQPQHF; CDR3 DNA: TGTGCCAGTAGTAGCTCCGGGACCCCGGTGGGTCAGCCCCAGCATTTT
J gene: TRBJ2-2; V gene: TRBV6-4; D gene: TRBD2; clone size: -; CDR3 protein: CASRPLAGDTGELFF; CDR3 DNA: TGTGCCAGCAGGCCCCTAGCGGGGGACACCGGGGAGCTGTTTTTT
J gene: TRBJ2-7; V gene: TRBV2; D gene: TRBD2; clone size: once; CDR3 protein: CASTPRKGEGYEQYF; CDR3 DNA: TGTGCCAGCACTCCCCGGAAAGGGGAGGGTTACGAGCAGTACTTC
J gene: TRBJ2-3; V gene: TRBV11-2; D gene: -; clone size: -; CDR3 protein: CASLRIGTDTQYF; CDR3 DNA: TGTGCCAGTTTACGAATCGGCACAGATACGCAGTATTTT
J gene: TRBJ1-4; V gene: TRBV9; D gene: TRBD1; clone size: -; CDR3 protein: CASSPSGGVGEKLFF; CDR3 DNA: TGTGCCAGCAGCCCGTCAGGGGGCGTAGGTGAAAAACTGTTTTTT
J gene: TRBJ2-3; V gene: TRBV24-1; D gene: -; clone size: once; CDR3 protein: CATSDGPFVGGMNTDTQYF; CDR3 DNA: TGTGCCACCAGTGATGGCCCCTTTGTCGGGGGAATGAACACAGATACGCAGTATTTT
J gene: TRBJ2-2; V gene: TRBV28; D gene: TRBD2; clone size: -; CDR3 protein: CASSPGTKAGELFF; CDR3 DNA: TGTGCCAGCAGCCCGGGGACTAAGGCCGGGGAGCTGTTTTTT
J gene: TRBJ2-1; V gene: TRBV6-5; D gene: TRBD1; clone size: -; CDR3 protein: CASSLGTGINEQFF; CDR3 DNA: TGTGCCAGCAGTTTAGGGACAGGGATCAATGAGCAGTTCTTC
J gene: TRBJ2-1; V gene: TRBV10-3; D gene: TRBD1; clone size: -; CDR3 protein: CAISGGQGATYNEQFF; CDR3 DNA: TGTGCCATCAGTGGGGGACAGGGGGCAACCTACAATGAGCAGTTCTTC
J gene: TRBJ2-1; V gene: TRBV7-3; D gene: -; clone size: -; CDR3 protein: CASSPGGYNEQFF; CDR3 DNA: TGTGCCAGCAGCCCAGGGGGGTACAATGAGCAGTTCTTC
J gene: TRBJ2-1; V gene: TRBV4-2; D gene: -; clone size: -; CDR3 protein: CASSQEESEGEQFF; CDR3 DNA: TGTGCCAGCAGCCAAGAGGAGTCTGAGGGTGAGCAGTTCTTC
J gene: TRBJ1-4; V gene: TRBV9; D gene: -; clone size: few; CDR3 protein: CASSRGSETNEKLFF; CDR3 DNA: TGTGCCAGCAGTCGGGGGAGTGAAACTAATGAAAAACTGTTTTTT
J gene: TRBJ2-7; V gene: TRBV5-1; D gene: -; clone size: -; CDR3 protein: CASSRTGDSYYEQYF; CDR3 DNA: TGCGCCAGCAGCCGCACAGGGGACTCGTACTACGAGCAGTACTTC
J gene: TRBJ2-1; V gene: TRBV20-1; D gene: -; clone size: -; CDR3 protein: CSGGRVYEQFF; CDR3 DNA: TGCAGTGGAGGCAGGGTATATGAGCAGTTCTTC
J gene: TRBJ2-1; V gene: TRBV6-2/TRBV6-3; D gene: TRBD2; clone size: -; CDR3 protein: CASSYSGLANEQFF; CDR3 DNA: TGTGCCAGCAGTTACTCGGGACTAGCCAATGAGCAGTTCTTC
J gene: TRBJ1-5; V gene: TRBV13; D gene: TRBD1; clone size: -; CDR3 protein: CASSQTGGKGNQPQHF; CDR3 DNA: TGTGCCAGCAGCCAAACAGGGGGCAAGGGCAATCAGCCCCAGCATTTT
J gene: TRBJ2-1; V gene: TRBV5-6; D gene: -; clone size: -; CDR3 protein: CASSGEGWNEQFF; CDR3 DNA: TGTGCCAGCAGCGGCGAGGGGTGGAATGAGCAGTTCTTC
J gene: TRBJ2-7; V gene: TRBV4-1; D gene: -; clone size: few; CDR3 protein: CASSPDIALSYEQYF; CDR3 DNA: TGCGCCAGCAGCCCAGACATTGCCCTCTCCTACGAGCAGTACTTC
J gene: TRBJ1-5; V gene: TRBV19; D gene: -; clone size: -; CDR3 protein: CASTPRGGLENQPQHF; CDR3 DNA: TGTGCCAGTACCCCTAGGGGGGGACTGGAAAATCAGCCCCAGCATTTT
J gene: TRBJ1-6; V gene: TRBV27; D gene: -; clone size: once; CDR3 protein: CASRSGTSHSYNSPLHF; CDR3 DNA: TGTGCCAGCCGATCCGGGACCTCCCATTCCTATAATTCACCCCTCCACTTT
J gene: TRBJ2-2; V gene: TRBV5-4; D gene: TRBD2; clone size: once; CDR3 protein: CASRRSGGAFGELFF; CDR3 DNA: TGTGCCAGCAGGAGAAGCGGGGGGGCCTTCGGGGAGCTGTTTTTT
J gene: TRBJ1-1; V gene: TRBV5-1; D gene: -; clone size: once; CDR3 protein: CASSLIRGKNTEAFF; CDR3 DNA: TGCGCCAGCAGCTTGATCAGGGGCAAGAACACTGAAGCTTTCTTT
J gene: TRBJ2-1; V gene: TRBV3-1/TRBV3-2; D gene: TRBD2; clone size: -; CDR3 protein: CASSHPRTSGSRNEQFF; CDR3 DNA: TGTGCCAGCAGCCACCCTCGGACTAGCGGGAGTAGGAATGAGCAGTTCTTC
J gene: TRBJ1-5; V gene: TRBV4-3; D gene: -; clone size: -; CDR3 protein: CASSPGGSSNQPQHF; CDR3 DNA: TGCGCCAGCAGCCCGGGGGGATCCAGCAATCAGCCCCAGCATTTT
J gene: TRBJ1-1; V gene: TRBV5-8; D gene: -; clone size: -; CDR3 protein: CASSLSANTEAFF; CDR3 DNA: TGTGCCAGCAGCTTGTCCGCTAACACTGAAGCTTTCTTT
J gene: TRBJ1-5; V gene: TRBV6-5; D gene: -; clone size: -; CDR3 protein: CASSYATGQVGQPQHF; CDR3 DNA: TGTGCCAGCAGTTACGCTACAGGGCAGGTAGGGCAGCCCCAGCATTTT
J gene: TRBJ2-5; V gene: TRBV4-2; D gene: -; clone size: -; CDR3 protein: CASSQDGGSETQYF; CDR3 DNA: TGTGCCAGCAGCCAAGATGGGGGCTCGGAGACCCAGTACTTC
J gene: TRBJ2-7; V gene: TRBV5-6; D gene: -; clone size: -; CDR3 protein: CASRVGGGEQYF; CDR3 DNA: TGTGCCAGCAGGGTGGGTGGGGGCGAGCAGTACTTC
J gene: TRBJ2-1; V gene: TRBV7-2; D gene: -; clone size: -; CDR3 protein: CASSLGTTSWYNEQFF; CDR3 DNA: TGTGCCAGCAGCTTAGGGACTACCTCGTGGTACAATGAGCAGTTCTTC
J gene: TRBJ1-2; V gene: TRBV7-8; D gene: -; clone size: -; CDR3 protein: CASSLQPGPPGGYTF; CDR3 DNA: TGTGCCAGCAGCCTCCAACCGGGACCGCCCGGTGGCTACACCTTC
J gene: TRBJ2-7; V gene: TRBV28; D gene: TRBD2; clone size: -; CDR3 protein: CASSLWSGISYEQYF; CDR3 DNA: TGTGCCAGCAGTTTGTGGAGCGGGATCTCCTACGAGCAGTACTTC
J gene: TRBJ2-5; V gene: TRBV29-1; D gene: -; clone size: -; CDR3 protein: CSVGGLAQETQYF; CDR3 DNA: TGCAGCGTTGGAGGGTTAGCTCAAGAGACCCAGTACTTC
J gene: TRBJ1-2; V gene: TRBV7-9; D gene: -; clone size: few; CDR3 protein: CASSLDQAGYTF; CDR3 DNA: TGTGCCAGCAGCTTAGATCAGGCTGGCTACACCTTC
J gene: TRBJ2-7; V gene: TRBV9; D gene: -; clone size: -; CDR3 protein: CASSVDFGGRYEQYF; CDR3 DNA: TGTGCCAGCAGCGTAGATTTCGGAGGGAGGTACGAGCAGTACTTC
J gene: TRBJ1-3; V gene: TRBV7-6; D gene: -; clone size: -; CDR3 protein: CASSRDSSGNTIYF; CDR3 DNA: TGTGCCAGCAGCAGAGACAGCTCTGGAAACACCATATATTTT
J gene: TRBJ1-1; V gene: TRBV7-9; D gene: -; clone size: -; CDR3 protein: CASSSVTGDEAFF; CDR3 DNA: TGTGCCAGCAGCTCTGTCACCGGGGATGAAGCTTTCTTT
J gene: TRBJ2-2; V gene: TRBV19; D gene: -; clone size: -; CDR3 protein: CASSLRTRRRNTGELFF; CDR3 DNA: TGTGCCAGTAGTCTTCGGACCCGGCGGAGGAACACCGGGGAGCTGTTTTTT
J gene: TRBJ2-4; V gene: TRBV28; D gene: TRBD2; clone size: -; CDR3 protein: CASSVPGLAGDSKNIQYF; CDR3 DNA: TGTGCCAGCAGCGTGCCGGGACTAGCGGGAGACTCCAAAAACATTCAGTACTTC
J gene: TRBJ1-5; V gene: TRBV10-3; D gene: -; clone size: once; CDR3 protein: CAISETGSNQPQHF; CDR3 DNA: TGTGCCATCAGTGAAACAGGGAGCAATCAGCCCCAGCATTTT
J gene: TRBJ2-3; V gene: TRBV6-5; D gene: -; clone size: -; CDR3 protein: CASLAGATDTQYF; CDR3 DNA: TGTGCCAGCCTTGCTGGGGCCACAGATACGCAGTATTTT
J gene: TRBJ1-1; V gene: TRBV13; D gene: -; clone size: -; CDR3 protein: CASSHTDTEAFF; CDR3 DNA: TGTGCCAGCAGCCATACAGATACTGAAGCTTTCTTT
J gene: TRBJ1-5; V gene: TRBV28; D gene: -; clone size: -; CDR3 protein: CASSTPDQPQHF; CDR3 DNA: TGTGCCAGCAGTACCCCCGATCAGCCCCAGCATTTT
J gene: TRBJ1-3; V gene: TRBV2; D gene: -; clone size: -; CDR3 protein: CASSATSGNTIYF; CDR3 DNA: TGTGCCAGCAGTGCCACATCTGGAAACACCATATATTTT
J gene: TRBJ2-3; V gene: TRBV11-2; D gene: -; clone size: few; CDR3 protein: CASSSGDGGHTDTQYF; CDR3 DNA: TGTGCCAGCAGTTCCGGAGATGGGGGGCACACAGATACGCAGTATTTT
J gene: TRBJ1-2; V gene: TRBV27; D gene: -; clone size: -; CDR3 protein: CASSLGGTSYGYTF; CDR3 DNA: TGTGCCAGCAGTTTAGGCGGGACAAGTTATGGCTACACCTTC
J gene: TRBJ2-7; V gene: TRBV20-1; D gene: TRBD1; clone size: -; CDR3 protein: CSASPRTGGSDEQYF; CDR3 DNA: TGCAGTGCTAGTCCCCGGACAGGGGGCAGCGACGAGCAGTACTTC
J gene: TRBJ2-5; V gene: TRBV5-6; D gene: -; clone size: once; CDR3 protein: CASSLEGTQYF; CDR3 DNA: TGTGCCAGCAGCTTGGAGGGGACCCAGTACTTC
J gene: TRBJ2-7; V gene: TRBV10-3; D gene: TRBD1; clone size: -; CDR3 protein: CAIMAGGHEQYF; CDR3 DNA: TGTGCCATCATGGCAGGGGGCCACGAGCAGTACTTC
J gene: TRBJ2-1; V gene: TRBV7-9; D gene: -; clone size: -; CDR3 protein: CASSSGRINEQFF; CDR3 DNA: TGTGCCAGCAGCTCGGGACGGATCAATGAGCAGTTCTTC
J gene: TRBJ1-2; V gene: TRBV5-5; D gene: TRBD1; clone size: once; CDR3 protein: CASSTGQGRNYGYTF; CDR3 DNA: TGTGCCAGCAGCACGGGACAGGGGAGGAACTATGGCTACACCTTC
J gene: TRBJ2-2; V gene: TRBV30; D gene: -; clone size: -; CDR3 protein: CAWNGGKGELFF; CDR3 DNA: TGTGCCTGGAATGGGGGCAAAGGGGAGCTGTTTTTT